This paragraph reports one TCR beta chain. Its antigen is not yet known. In total, roughly 710 healthy bone marrow donors made up the cohort. Cohort members were all nominally healthy when sampled, although unrecorded immune exposures were likely present. The donor tested CMV seronegative and was one of the 352 seronegative cohort members. A peripheral blood sample was provided by each donor, and peripheral blood mononuclear cells were used for TCR beta sequencing. The Qiagen DNeasy Blood Extraction Kit was used to extract genomic DNA from the blood cell samples. Library prep was done by the immunoSEQ multiplex PCR assay. A mixture of 60 forward primers for TCR Vbeta segments and 13 reverse primers for TCR Jbeta segments was used in the multiplex PCR. The CDR3 region of rearranged TCR beta genes was amplified from genomic DNA with a multiplex PCR assay. The amplified TCR beta libraries were sequenced on the Illumina HiSeq System as 87-base-pair reads. The original pipeline was this. In a later analysis, some 80 million unique TCR beta chains were counted across the roughly 670 repertoires, and around 10 million of these chains were shared by at least two donors. Raw reads were error-corrected and collapsed into unique sequences by a nearest-neighbor algorithm in which closely related sequences were merged to remove PCR and sequencing errors. Alignment of CDR3 sequences to IMGT reference sequences was used to assign V, D and J gene segments. For a sequence to be retained, at least a six-nucleotide match to both a V gene segment and a J gene segment was required. Rearrangements were classified as productive when the CDR3 lacked stop codons and remained in frame with V and J, and all other rearrangements were classified as non-productive. CDR3 was defined by IMGT convention, running from the second conserved V-encoded cysteine to the conserved J-encoded phenylalanine. In an earlier analysis of just under 600 of the donors, sequences lacking an unambiguous match to a single V gene segment were excluded. In an earlier analysis of approximately 590 of the donors, a V segment was called functional when productive rearrangements were above 56.7%, and segregating when the standard deviation between donors exceeded 5%. A statistical classification framework was built to diagnose cytomegalovirus status from the catalog of TCR beta chain sequences. In a later analysis, V and J genes were assigned by comparing TCR nucleotide sequences against IMGT/GENE-DB human TR gene sequences. The TCRdist pipeline was used in a later analysis to assign CDR3 sequences and most-parsimonious VDJ recombination scenarios. A later analysis defined each TCR beta chain by its CDR3 amino acid sequence plus V-gene family, and excluded reads lacking a unique V-gene family. A later analysis removed 550 to 650 highly shared, low-generation-probability nucleotide sequences to deal with suspected cross-contamination and a sequencing artifact. For each public chain, a later analysis derived a clonal expansion index from normalized ranks of inferred template counts within each repertoire. A later analysis computed generation probabilities with a VDJ recombination model fitted to out-of-frame rearrangements, and checked the results against IGoR. In a later analysis, hypergeometric tests were used to score TCR-TCR, TCR-HLA and TCR-CMV co-occurrence, with a repertoire-size bias correction applied to TCR pairs. A later analysis estimated false discovery rates by permuting HLA or CMV assignments 20 times. In a later analysis, co-occurring TCRs were grouped with DBSCAN, and TCRdist sequence similarity was added when clustering was performed within HLA-allele-positive subsets. Co-occurrence clustering excluded repertoires with fewer than 30,000 or more than 120,000 public chains, plus five with anomalous nucleotide sharing. TCRdb re-hosts the immuneACCESS table, in-frame sequences only. Its copies lack some clones; in the studies checked, an unresolved V gene accounts for under half of them, and the cause for the rest is not known. That table furnishes V, J and clone size, whereas the DNA furnished D and trimming. In this sample's table one finds 100,000 to 150,000 clones. Together, the top ten hold approximately 1.5% of the sample.

The data originate from a study of cytomegalovirus exposure and HLA in healthy donors listed by TCRdb under 2017. Some background on the complete study: According to an earlier analysis of 587 of the donors, some 180 million T cells yielded over 100 million unique TCR beta sequences and about 300 Gb of sequence data. An early release that covered fewer than 800 HLA-typed donors contained approximately 320 gigabases of sequencing data and 80 million or so unique TCR sequences. Of the 350 to 400 genotyped donors, about 80% fell in the genetic ancestry cluster associated with self-reported Caucasian donors. The study was designed to test whether signatures of past pathogen exposure could be identified by cataloging public T cell receptors. The T cell repertoires of 700 or so subjects were profiled by immunosequencing and related to cytomegalovirus serostatus. Along with the roughly 700-subject first cohort, a separate validation cohort of over a hundred different subjects was used. To predict cytomegalovirus infection status, the study brought together high-throughput TCR immunosequencing, statistical association of individual TCRs with disease status, and machine learning. A later analysis re-examined previously published TCR beta repertoires from more than 550 donors and added high-resolution HLA genotyping to investigate patterns of TCR occurrence. Rather than using new phenotypic data, the later analysis identified candidate immune exposures from TCR beta sequences and from how often those sequences occurred across donors. In an earlier analysis of a few hundred of the donors, high-throughput TCR beta sequencing was used to judge whether each TCR beta V gene segment behaved as functional or pseudogenic. Alongside the repertoire data, information on donor age, sex, ethnicity and CMV serostatus was compiled. A later genetic analysis used genome-wide SNP genotypes for about 65% of the 666 donors, treating that subset as a discovery cohort. All discovery cohort repertoires had been generated on a single sequencing platform. Class I and class II HLA loci were covered by the typing at four-digit resolution. The number of typed donors differed by locus: roughly 629-630 for A, B, C, DRB1 and DQB1; approximately 520 for DQA1; roughly 600 for DPA1; and around 450 for DPB1. Four or five DR-DQ haplotypes were handled as single units for association and clustering because linkage in the cohort was strong. Across approximately 400 genotyped donors of the cohort, an average of about 200,000 unique TCR beta nucleotide sequences per donor were sequenced, and 15% to 20% of those sequences were non-productive.

Spanning cysteine to phenylalanine, the CDR3 consists of 15 amino acids. The CDR3 DNA has 45 bases and is translated from base 1. V was cut back by 4 bases and J by 4 bases, leaving a gap of 13 bases between them. CDR1 and CDR2 (SNHLY, FYNNEI) derive from the germline V gene. The paper as a whole reports these results and caveats: Because HLA typing was missing for some donors at each locus, association tests included only the typed subset. Only TCR beta chains were sequenced in this cohort, and the absence of alpha or paired-chain data limited detectable features. A later analysis found that HLA-associated TCR beta chains were more clonally expanded and had lower generation probabilities than equally common non-associated chains. In vitro tests confirmed that a few of the cytomegalovirus-associated TCR beta chains recognize cytomegalovirus antigens. In a later genetic analysis, fewer N-insertions in productive TCRs were reported among donors in an Asian-associated ancestry cluster than the approximately 630-donor mean. Strong co-occurrence of HLA alleles, especially DR and DQ, made assigning TCR associations to individual alleles difficult. The classifier was reported to diagnose cytomegalovirus status with high specificity and sensitivity in both the original and validation cohorts. The study gave a list of under 200 TCR beta chains associated with cytomegalovirus. A cluster of highly shared sequence variants was judged likely to represent a technical artifact of the sequencing pipeline. In a later analysis, the rate of TCR association differed among HLA loci, with DRB1 alleles having the most associated TCRs and HLA-C alleles having the fewest. In an earlier analysis of roughly 560 of the donors, most TCR beta V segments were observed in productive rearrangements about 87% or about 30% of the time, broadly matching IMGT annotations. Linkage disequilibrium might explain the correlated functional status among segregating V segments, but an unknown experimental factor could not be ruled out. Most TCR sequences were observed very rarely across donors, whereas some public TCRs were present in many individuals. It was suggested by the authors that the approach could potentially be generalized to other disease states and immunological phenotypes. A further reported finding was that TCR beta sequences accurately predicted the HLA-A and HLA-B alleles for most subjects in the first cohort. The presence/absence analyses assumed that sequencing depth was roughly uniform across donors, and that assumption may not be true. A later analysis found that most CMV-associated TCR beta chains appeared HLA-restricted, with HLA associations seemingly driven largely by CMV exposure. Immune exposure information for the cohort was limited to CMV serostatus. A later genetic analysis associated a missense DCLRE1C variant with V-gene and J-gene trimming of TCR beta chains, and an independent cohort replicated the association. Because the 87-base-pair reads could not distinguish some IMGT-functional V segments, including TRBV6-2 and TRBV6-3, those segments were excluded. Over 15 rarely observed V segments, including chromosome 9 orphons, were excluded from the earlier analysis of just under 600 of the donors because counts were too low. A later analysis associated around 16,000 TCR beta sequences with specific HLA alleles at a false discovery rate of 0.05. A later analysis reported that several top co-occurrence clusters appeared linked to parvovirus B19, influenza, CMV and Epstein-Barr virus.

The receptor's source is a woman aged 40-49 years in good health and CMV-seronegative. The chain couples TRBV2 to TRBJ1-4; the D gene is possibly TRBD1, with 5 bases matching. Sequencing input: PBMCs. The CDR3 here reads CASSGIGGVNEKLFF. The DNA reads as follows: TGTGCCAGCAGTGGTATTGGGGGGGTTAATGAAAAACTGTTTTTT.